The T cell receptor (beta chain) described here comes from a study of technical replicates of blood from a handful of donors. CDR1 is MGHRA, CDR2 YSYEKL, per germline. This CDR3 has 13 residues. Trimming removed 3 bases from V and 5 bases from J; junction bases left unmatched: 3. TCRdb keeps only in-frame clones here, not all; method: immunoSEQ multiplex PCR. Of roughly 87,000 clones in the sample, approximately 96% are singletons; the top ten hold 0.2% to 0.25%. The sequencing input was T cells isolated from PBMCs. This TCR derives from a human donor in good health. The chain recombines TRBV4-1 with TRBJ2-5; TRBD2 matches at 7 bases. CDR3 DNA: TGCGCCAGCAGCCATCAGCGGGACGAGACCCAGTACTTC. This codes for CASSHQRDETQYF.